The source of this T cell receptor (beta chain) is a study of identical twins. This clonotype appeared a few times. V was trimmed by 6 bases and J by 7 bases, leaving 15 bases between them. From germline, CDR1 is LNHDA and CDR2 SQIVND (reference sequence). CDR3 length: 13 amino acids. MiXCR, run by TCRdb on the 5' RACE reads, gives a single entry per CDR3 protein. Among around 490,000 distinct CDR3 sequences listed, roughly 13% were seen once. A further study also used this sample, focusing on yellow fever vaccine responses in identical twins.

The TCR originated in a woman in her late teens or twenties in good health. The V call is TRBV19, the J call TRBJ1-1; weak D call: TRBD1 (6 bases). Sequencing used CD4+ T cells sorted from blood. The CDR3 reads CASRAPGAYEAFF. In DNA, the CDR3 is TGTGCCAGTAGAGCTCCAGGGGCCTATGAAGCTTTCTTT.